Shown below are 17 T cell receptor beta chains from a single sample sequenced in a study of response to subunit inactivated influenza vaccine. MiXCR, run by TCRdb on the RT-PCR reads, gives a single entry per CDR3 protein. The sample shows roughly 540,000 distinct CDR3 sequences, around 25% of them seen only once. The data were also submitted as part of a second study, on T cells expressing NK-cell markers. From that second work: A 5'RACE template switching approach incorporating UMIs was used to make TCR beta cDNA.

Sequences were derived from CD4+ T cells sorted from PBMCs, sampled approximately 13 days after vaccination. The receptors shown here come from a man aged 50 to 60 who received an inactivated influenza vaccine.

The genes are TRBV12-3 or TRBV12-4 and TRBJ2-3; no reliable D call. V lost 0 bases, J lost 1 base, and 8 bases lay in between. The CDR3 loop spans 15 amino acids. The DNA for the CDR3 is TGTGCCAGCAGTTTAGCGGCGAAGGGCACAGATACGCAGTATTTT. It translates to CASSLAAKGTDTQYF.

The chain combines TRBV7-2 with TRBJ2-7, with D unresolved. This CDR3 spans 15 amino acids. With 2 bases removed from V and 3 bases from J, the gap between germline ends came to 14 bases. Germline V gene sequence: CDR1 SGHTA, CDR2 FQGNSA. The CDR3 DNA reads TGTGCCAGCAGCTTATCGCCAGGTCCTAACTACGAGCAGTACTTC. It encodes CASSLSPGPNYEQYF.

This clonotype was recorded a few times. J is TRBJ2-3 and V is TRBV12-3 or TRBV12-4, with D uncertain. The length of the CDR3 is 13 residues. V dropped 2 bases and J dropped 4 bases, with 7 bases sitting between them. For the CDR3, the DNA is TGTGCCAGCAGTTTAAGGTCATCAGATACGCAGTATTTT. Translation: CASSLRSSDTQYF.

The chain combines TRBV20-1 with TRBJ2-3, with D unclear. V was pared by 8 bases and J by 5 bases, with 11 bases between. Per germline, CDR1 DFQATT and CDR2 SNEGSKA (reference sequence). CDR3 length: 11 residues. The CDR3, as DNA: TGCAGTACCAGAGGTGTAGATACGCAGTATTTT. Its translation is CSTRGVDTQYF.

The CDR3 protein is CASSHPGGSSEQYF. CDR3 nucleotides: TGTGCCAGCAGCCACCCGGGAGGATCGAGCGAGCAGTACTTC. V is TRBV6-2 or TRBV6-3 and J is TRBJ2-7; 7 nucleotides match TRBD2. Trimming cost V 6 bases and J 6 bases; bases outside gene matches: 11. In germline, CDR1 is MNHEY, CDR2 SVGEGT. The CDR3 runs 14 residues.

This chain joins TRBV5-1 and TRBJ2-5; D is perhaps TRBD1 (5 bases). Trimming cost V 6 bases and J 1 base, with 10 bases left between them. Germline V gene data show CDR1 as SGHRS and CDR2 as YFSETQ. The CDR3 contains 13 residues. The CDR3 nucleotides read TGCGCCAGCATCGGACATCGCCAAGAGACCCAGTACTTC. Translated, it gives CASIGHRQETQYF.

Only a few counts were recorded for this clonotype. The genes are TRBV20-1 and TRBJ1-5; D is unresolved. Germline-derived CDR1 and CDR2 are DFQATT and SNEGSKA (reference sequence). The CDR3 length is 14 residues. V shed 1 base and J shed 6 bases, with 13 bases lying between them. The CDR3 is CSARAGPSSQPQHF. The CDR3 coding sequence is TGCAGTGCTAGAGCCGGACCATCGAGTCAGCCCCAGCATTTT.

In the case of this clonotype: Its ends do not fully match the called genes, so a read error is possible. The chain employs TRBV20-1 and TRBJ2-1; TRBD2 matches 14 bases. The CDR3 length is 19 residues. CDR1 is DFQATT and CDR2 is SNEGSKA in the germline V gene (reference sequence). DNA of the CDR3: TGCAGTGCAAGAGGGACTAGCGGGAGACCTGAGCTGGGATACAATGAGCAGTTCTTC. It translates to CSARGTSGRPELGYNEQFF.

This clonotype was detected only a few times. The chain employs TRBV20-1 and TRBJ1-2; TRBD1 aligns across 9 bases. Germline V gene sequence: CDR1 DFQATT, CDR2 SNEGSKA (reference sequence). The CDR3 covers 13 residues. The ends lost 6 bases at V and 5 bases at J; junction bases unmatched: 7. Written as DNA, the CDR3 is TGCAGTGCGCTACAGGGGGCGCGGTATGGCTACACCTTC. This sequence encodes CSALQGARYGYTF.

The V gene is TRBV12-3 or TRBV12-4, the J gene TRBJ1-6; the D is unclear. With 2 bases removed from V and 13 bases from J, the gap between germline ends came to 9 bases. This CDR3 region has 12 residues. The CDR3 bases are TGTGCCAGCAGTTTAAGCGCGGGGCCCCTCCACTTT. This encodes CASSLSAGPLHF.

The rearrangement links TRBV24-1 to TRBJ2-3; 7 bases are shared with TRBD2. This CDR3 comprises 14 residues. Germline CDR1 KGHDR, CDR2 SFDVKD. V was clipped by 4 bases and J by 8 bases; unmatched bases: 8. The CDR3 protein is CATSETGGPRTQYF. CDR3 coding DNA: TGTGCCACCAGTGAGACGGGAGGCCCCCGTACGCAGTATTTT.

The chain joins TRBV5-5 to TRBJ2-1; D possibly corresponds to TRBD1 (5 bases). Germline CDR1 reads SGHKS; CDR2 reads YYEKEE (reference sequence). This CDR3 is built from 16 residues. Between the trimmed V and J ends, which lost 0 bases and 0 bases, there was a span of 10 bases. The CDR3 protein is CASSLESRVSYNEQFF. CDR3 nucleotide sequence: TGTGCCAGCAGCTTGGAGTCCAGGGTCTCCTACAATGAGCAGTTCTTC.

The genes are TRBV28 and TRBJ2-1, with 13 bases aligning to TRBD2. The CDR3 runs to 16 residues. Trimming at V came to 6 bases and at J to 4 bases, leaving 6 bases not matched to a gene. Germline V gives CDR1 MDHEN, CDR2 SYDVKM. CDR3: CASSLGLAGYYNEQFF. The DNA of the CDR3 is TGTGCCAGCAGCCTGGGACTAGCGGGATATTACAATGAGCAGTTCTTC.

This clonotype was counted ten times or more. This chain connects TRBV11-1 to TRBJ2-5, with a possible D match to TRBD1 (6 bases). The germline V gene has CDR1 SGHAT and CDR2 FQDESV (reference sequence). CDR3 size: 13 residues. The V end was cut by 5 bases, the J end by 1 base, with 8 bases between. CDR3 amino acids: CASSRDTQETQYF. The CDR3 nucleotides are TGTGCCAGCAGCCGGGACACCCAAGAGACCCAGTACTTC. Full variable domain (missing parts from reference TRBV11-1 and TRBJ2-5): EAEVAQSPRYKITEKSQAVAFWCDPISGHATLYWYRQILGQGPELLVQFQDESVVDDSQLPKDRFSAERLKGVDSTLKIQPAELGDSAMYLCASSRDTQETQYFGPGTRLLVL.

This rearrangement joins TRBV4-3 to TRBJ2-1; TRBD2 is a possible D gene (5 bases). There are 14 residues in the CDR3. V gave up 0 bases and J gave up 7 bases, with 10 bases separating them. Germline values: CDR1 LGHNA, CDR2 YSLEER. CDR3 in DNA: TGCGCCAGCAGCCAAGAATTTAGGGAGAATGAGCAGTTCTTC. Translating gives CASSQEFRENEQFF.

CDR3 protein: CASSLSGTPLDTQYF. CDR3 sequence (DNA): TGTGCCAGCAGCTTAAGCGGGACTCCTTTGGATACGCAGTATTTT. The chain employs TRBV7-3 and TRBJ2-3; the D gene is possibly TRBD2 (6 bases). This CDR3 spans 15 amino acids. Germline V gives CDR1 SGHTA, CDR2 FQGTGA. Trimming took 1 base from V and 6 from J, leaving 14 bases between them.

This chain connects TRBV6-1 to TRBJ2-6, with unresolved D. Germline V gene lookup returns CDR1 MNHNS and CDR2 SASEGT. The CDR3 contains 15 residues. V gave up 6 bases and J gave up 0 bases, with 9 bases separating them. The CDR3 is CASRQQYSGANVLTF. Here the CDR3 DNA reads TGTGCCAGCAGACAACAGTACTCTGGGGCCAACGTCCTGACTTTC.